This T cell receptor (beta chain) was recorded in a study of T cell clones after liver transplantation. Across the whole study: A pre-transplant mixed lymphocyte reaction with TCRbeta sequencing defined graft-donor-reactive clones followed in post-transplant blood. Overall study results and limits: Graft donor-reactive T cells may have migrated into the graft rather than being deleted.

Details on this clone: Its antigen remains unknown.

The method was immunoSEQ multiplex PCR; TCRdb's version includes in-frame clones alone and lacks a portion of them. The sample lists tens of thousands of clones, roughly 71% occurring once. Germline V gene lookup returns CDR1 LNHDA and CDR2 SQIVND (reference sequence). This CDR3 has 14 amino acids. The ends were cut back, 3 bases at V and 7 bases at J, with 12 bases in the middle. This receptor was obtained from a human patient who received a liver transplant. The T cells may partly be graft donor cells. Source: CD4+ T cells from blood, taken at the 22-month timepoint. This chain connects TRBV19 to TRBJ2-2, with D possibly matching TRBD2 (5 bases). The CDR3 loop is CASSIRRGNGELFF. CDR3 bases: TGTGCCAGTAGTATCCGTCGAGGGAACGGGGAGCTGTTTTTT.